These T cell receptor beta chains were read from a single sample in a study of metastatic and nonmetastatic thyroid tumors. TCRdb called clones again from the PCR reads with MiXCR. The repertoire has 7,500 to 10,000 clones, approximately 30% of them found once; the top ten carry about 13%. The sequenced sample consisted of adjacent normal tissue. The receptor set was obtained from a female donor with papillary thyroid cancer or a benign thyroid nodule (not recorded which). Some clones in this sample may be carry-over from other donors' samples. Each CDR3 is given with its conserved first and last residue. Fields, in order: V gene, clone size, D gene, J gene, CDR3 protein, CDR3 DNA. D genes are given only for firm matches. Some rows mark clone size as missing; the rest say once, few, many or name a class of expanded clone.

V gene: TRBV2
clone size: few
D gene: NA
J gene: TRBJ1-5
CDR3 protein: CASSESGGGNQPQHF
CDR3 DNA: TGTGCCAGCAGTGAGAGTGGAGGAGGCAATCAGCCCCAGCATTTT

V gene: TRBV10-3
clone size: medium-sized
D gene: TRBD1
J gene: TRBJ2-7
CDR3 protein: CAINPGTGSDEQYF
CDR3 DNA: TGTGCCATCAACCCCGGGACAGGGTCCGACGAGCAGTACTTC

V gene: TRBV27
clone size: NA
D gene: TRBD2
J gene: TRBJ2-7
CDR3 protein: CASSPRSSGRNYEQYF
CDR3 DNA: TGTGCCAGCAGTCCACGGAGTAGCGGGAGAAACTACGAGCAGTACTTC

V gene: TRBV6-5
clone size: NA
D gene: TRBD1
J gene: TRBJ1-2
CDR3 protein: CASSYDRASYTF
CDR3 DNA: TGTGCCAGCAGTTATGACAGGGCGAGCTACACCTTC

V gene: TRBV13
clone size: NA
D gene: NA
J gene: TRBJ1-3
CDR3 protein: CASSSTLVSRNTIYF
CDR3 DNA: TGTGCCAGCAGCTCCACCCTCGTCTCTAGAAACACCATATATTTT

V gene: TRBV12-5
clone size: few
D gene: NA
J gene: TRBJ2-1
CDR3 protein: CASGFGLIDEQFF
CDR3 DNA: TGTGCTAGTGGTTTTGGACTAATAGATGAGCAGTTCTTC

V gene: TRBV6-1
clone size: NA
D gene: NA
J gene: TRBJ1-4
CDR3 protein: CASRGPEKKLFF
CDR3 DNA: TGTGCCAGCAGGGGGCCGGAGAAAAAACTGTTTTTT

V gene: TRBV5-6
clone size: NA
D gene: NA
J gene: TRBJ2-2
CDR3 protein: CASNTRAGELFF
CDR3 DNA: TGTGCCAGCAACACCCGAGCCGGGGAGCTGTTTTTT

V gene: TRBV7-8
clone size: few
D gene: NA
J gene: TRBJ1-5
CDR3 protein: CASSQQEEPQHF
CDR3 DNA: TGTGCCAGCAGCCAGCAGGAGGAGCCCCAGCATTTT

V gene: TRBV20-1
clone size: NA
D gene: TRBD2
J gene: TRBJ2-5
CDR3 protein: CSARDQLSGAEETQYF
CDR3 DNA: TGCAGTGCTAGAGATCAGCTAAGCGGGGCCGAAGAGACCCAGTACTTC

V gene: TRBV27
clone size: medium-sized
D gene: TRBD1
J gene: TRBJ1-2
CDR3 protein: CAGSLTGVNGYTF
CDR3 DNA: TGTGCCGGCAGTTTAACAGGGGTGAATGGCTACACCTTC

V gene: TRBV12-3/TRBV12-4
clone size: few
D gene: NA
J gene: TRBJ1-2
CDR3 protein: CASSELGLGSNYGYTF
CDR3 DNA: TGTGCCAGCAGTGAATTGGGGCTGGGGTCTAACTATGGCTACACCTTC

V gene: TRBV5-1
clone size: NA
D gene: NA
J gene: TRBJ2-1
CDR3 protein: CASSLVGRNNNEQFF
CDR3 DNA: TGCGCCAGCAGCTTGGTGGGACGGAACAACAATGAGCAGTTCTTC

V gene: TRBV30
clone size: NA
D gene: NA
J gene: TRBJ1-2
CDR3 protein: CASDLRARGYGYTF
CDR3 DNA: TGTGCCTCGGACCTGAGGGCGCGGGGCTATGGCTACACCTTC

V gene: TRBV2
clone size: medium-sized
D gene: NA
J gene: TRBJ2-5
CDR3 protein: CASTRDRQETQYF
CDR3 DNA: TGTGCCAGCACTAGGGACCGGCAAGAGACCCAGTACTTC

V gene: TRBV19
clone size: medium-sized
D gene: TRBD1
J gene: TRBJ2-2
CDR3 protein: CASTPTGWNTGELFF
CDR3 DNA: TGTGCCAGTACCCCGACAGGGTGGAACACCGGGGAGCTGTTTTTT

V gene: TRBV11-2
clone size: NA
D gene: NA
J gene: TRBJ1-1
CDR3 protein: CASSLGGANTEAFF
CDR3 DNA: TGTGCCAGCAGCTTAGGGGGAGCGAACACTGAAGCTTTCTTT

V gene: TRBV6-1
clone size: NA
D gene: NA
J gene: TRBJ1-2
CDR3 protein: CASSERRVGGLYGYTF
CDR3 DNA: TGTGCCAGCAGTGAAAGGAGGGTAGGGGGACTCTATGGCTACACCTTC

V gene: TRBV28
clone size: few
D gene: NA
J gene: TRBJ2-5
CDR3 protein: CASSNQVESETQYF
CDR3 DNA: TGTGCCAGCAGTAACCAGGTCGAGAGCGAGACCCAGTACTTC

V gene: TRBV12-3/TRBV12-4
clone size: NA
D gene: NA
J gene: TRBJ1-3
CDR3 protein: CASSLAGAAHTIYF
CDR3 DNA: TGTGCCAGCAGTTTGGCGGGGGCCGCGCACACCATATATTTT

V gene: TRBV20-1
clone size: medium-sized
D gene: NA
J gene: TRBJ1-1
CDR3 protein: CSAKSAGPTVEAFF
CDR3 DNA: TGCAGTGCTAAATCTGCCGGTCCGACAGTCGAAGCTTTCTTT

V gene: TRBV20-1
clone size: NA
D gene: TRBD2
J gene: TRBJ2-7
CDR3 protein: CSAPGSGLAGGTYEQYF
CDR3 DNA: TGCAGTGCTCCCGGTAGCGGGCTAGCGGGAGGTACCTACGAGCAGTACTTC

V gene: TRBV5-5
clone size: many
D gene: TRBD1
J gene: TRBJ2-7
CDR3 protein: CASSPGTAYEQYF
CDR3 DNA: TGTGCCAGCAGTCCCGGGACAGCTTACGAGCAGTACTTC

V gene: TRBV28
clone size: medium-sized
D gene: TRBD1
J gene: TRBJ2-5
CDR3 protein: CASSPTGEVETQYF
CDR3 DNA: TGTGCCAGCAGTCCAACAGGGGAAGTGGAGACCCAGTACTTC

V gene: TRBV2
clone size: few
D gene: NA
J gene: TRBJ1-1
CDR3 protein: CASSERETTEAFF
CDR3 DNA: TGTGCCAGTAGTGAACGGGAAACCACTGAAGCTTTCTTT

V gene: TRBV11-2
clone size: few
D gene: TRBD2
J gene: TRBJ2-1
CDR3 protein: CASKTGTSGNNEQFF
CDR3 DNA: TGTGCCAGCAAAACCGGGACTAGTGGAAACAATGAGCAGTTCTTC

V gene: TRBV20-1
clone size: medium-sized
D gene: TRBD2
J gene: TRBJ2-3
CDR3 protein: CSASGTSGREQGTQYF
CDR3 DNA: TGCAGTGCTTCCGGGACTAGCGGGAGGGAACAGGGTACGCAGTATTTT